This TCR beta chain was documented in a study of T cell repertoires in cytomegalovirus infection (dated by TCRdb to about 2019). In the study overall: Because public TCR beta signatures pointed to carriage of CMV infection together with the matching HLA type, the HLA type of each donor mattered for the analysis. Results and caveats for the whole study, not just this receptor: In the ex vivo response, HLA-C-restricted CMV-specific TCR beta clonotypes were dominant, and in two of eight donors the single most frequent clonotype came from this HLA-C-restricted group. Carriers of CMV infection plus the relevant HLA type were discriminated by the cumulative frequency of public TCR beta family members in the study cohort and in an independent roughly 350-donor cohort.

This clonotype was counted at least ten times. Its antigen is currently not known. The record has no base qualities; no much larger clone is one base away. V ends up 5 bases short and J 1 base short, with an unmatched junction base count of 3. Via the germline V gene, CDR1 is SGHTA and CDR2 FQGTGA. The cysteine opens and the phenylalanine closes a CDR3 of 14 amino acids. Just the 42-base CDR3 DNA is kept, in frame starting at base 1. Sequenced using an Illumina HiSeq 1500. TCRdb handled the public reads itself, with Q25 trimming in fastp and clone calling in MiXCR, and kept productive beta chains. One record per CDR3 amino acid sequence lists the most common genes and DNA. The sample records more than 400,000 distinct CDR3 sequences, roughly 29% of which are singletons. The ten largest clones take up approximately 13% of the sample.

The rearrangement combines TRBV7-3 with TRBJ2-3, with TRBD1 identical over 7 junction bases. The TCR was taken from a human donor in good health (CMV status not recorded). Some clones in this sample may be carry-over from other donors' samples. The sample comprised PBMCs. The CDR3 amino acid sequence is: CASSEDRGTDTQYF. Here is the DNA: TGTGCCAGCAGCGAAGACAGGGGCACAGATACGCAGTATTTT.